The rows below give T cell receptor beta chains drawn from one sample of a study of blood T cell repertoires in COVID-19. Clones were read by immunoSEQ multiplex PCR, and TCRdb kept only the in-frame ones, dropping some. The sample consists of over 55,000 clones, around four fifths of them appearing once. Input material: peripheral blood. These TCRs come from a human donor in a cohort sampled during active COVID-19. The CDR3 runs from the conserved cysteine through the conserved F or W. The order of the fields is V gene, J gene, CDR3 protein.

V gene: TRBV4-2; J gene: TRBJ1-1; CDR3 protein: CASSPTPQTGSTEAFF
V gene: TRBV30; J gene: TRBJ1-1; CDR3 protein: CAWEQGAGTEAFF
V gene: TRBV19; J gene: TRBJ1-5; CDR3 protein: CASSIVVPSNQPQHF
V gene: TRBV18; J gene: TRBJ2-1; CDR3 protein: CASSLSGGSYNEQFF
V gene: TRBV6-1; J gene: TRBJ1-1; CDR3 protein: CASSVPGRSAEAFF
V gene: TRBV11-3; J gene: TRBJ2-3; CDR3 protein: CASRSGGSTDTQYF
V gene: TRBV9; J gene: TRBJ2-2; CDR3 protein: CASSAGGSGELFF
V gene: TRBV5-4; J gene: TRBJ1-2; CDR3 protein: CASSLPGVRWVGYGYTF
V gene: TRBV13; J gene: TRBJ1-2; CDR3 protein: CASSSYGTGFAGYTF
V gene: TRBV19; J gene: TRBJ2-7; CDR3 protein: CASSPGLYYEQYF
V gene: TRBV28; J gene: TRBJ2-3; CDR3 protein: CASSTPAGGLTKDTQYF
V gene: TRBV2; J gene: TRBJ2-3; CDR3 protein: CASGGQGADTQYF
V gene: TRBV7-2; J gene: TRBJ2-7; CDR3 protein: CASRYSPGQGSRNEQYF
V gene: TRBV18; J gene: TRBJ1-1; CDR3 protein: CASSPRGAAVTEAFF
V gene: TRBV19; J gene: TRBJ1-5; CDR3 protein: CASSTRGAGPQHF
V gene: TRBV5-1; J gene: TRBJ2-5; CDR3 protein: CASSLQGSILETQYF
V gene: TRBV2; J gene: TRBJ2-3; CDR3 protein: CASSDRGGTSELLDTQYF
V gene: TRBV19; J gene: TRBJ1-1; CDR3 protein: CASRGQGMSEAFF
V gene: TRBV5-1; J gene: TRBJ1-6; CDR3 protein: CASSFQPGSYNSPLHF
V gene: TRBV19; J gene: TRBJ1-6; CDR3 protein: CASRGTAYSPLHF
V gene: TRBV11-3; J gene: TRBJ1-1; CDR3 protein: CASSLGAKNTEAFF
V gene: TRBV11-2; J gene: TRBJ2-1; CDR3 protein: CASSEGQGLQDEQFF
V gene: TRBV7-2; J gene: TRBJ1-2; CDR3 protein: CASSSRQYGYTF
V gene: TRBV9; J gene: TRBJ2-1; CDR3 protein: CASSVGRLAGGHEQFF
V gene: TRBV3-1/TRBV3-2; J gene: TRBJ2-1; CDR3 protein: CASSQGLRVPYEQFF
V gene: TRBV6-4; J gene: TRBJ1-2; CDR3 protein: CASSPDRANYGYTF
V gene: TRBV15; J gene: TRBJ2-7; CDR3 protein: CATSRPSGGHSYEQYF
V gene: TRBV2; J gene: TRBJ1-2; CDR3 protein: CASSDRQEGNYGYTF